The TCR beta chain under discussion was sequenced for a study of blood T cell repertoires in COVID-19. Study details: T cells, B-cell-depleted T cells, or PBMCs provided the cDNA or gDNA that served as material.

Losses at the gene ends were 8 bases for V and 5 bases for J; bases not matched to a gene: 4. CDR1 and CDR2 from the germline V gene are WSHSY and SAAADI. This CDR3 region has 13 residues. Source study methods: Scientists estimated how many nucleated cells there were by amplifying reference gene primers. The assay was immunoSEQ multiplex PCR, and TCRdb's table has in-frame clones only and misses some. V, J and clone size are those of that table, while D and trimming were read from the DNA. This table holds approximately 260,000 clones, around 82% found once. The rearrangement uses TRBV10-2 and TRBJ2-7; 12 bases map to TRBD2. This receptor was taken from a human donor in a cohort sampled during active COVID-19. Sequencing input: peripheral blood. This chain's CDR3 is CASGLAGLDEQYF. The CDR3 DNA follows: TGCGCCAGCGGACTAGCGGGATTAGACGAGCAGTACTTC.